This TCR beta chain originates from a study of cytotoxic CD8 clonotypes in ibrutinib-treated CLL. With 7 bases removed from V and 3 bases from J, the gap between germline ends came to 19 bases. Germline CDR1 SEHNR, CDR2 FQNEAQ (reference sequence). This CDR3 is built from 15 residues. Using immunoSEQ multiplex PCR, the repertoire was profiled, and TCRdb retains in-frame clones only, with some absent. The sample yields roughly 220,000 clones, about three quarters seen once. The sample here was PBMCs, taken after 12 months of ibrutinib treatment. The V gene is TRBV7-9, the J gene TRBJ2-7, with D tentatively TRBD1 or TRBD2 (6 bases each). This TCR derives from a human donor with chronic lymphocytic leukemia. The CDR3 is CASTKRAGEDYEQYF. The CDR3 DNA reads TGTGCCAGCACCAAAAGGGCAGGGGAGGACTACGAGCAGTACTTC.